This T cell receptor (beta chain) derives from a study of T cells expressing NK-cell markers. Study at large: It was sorted CD3+CD56+NKG2C+, CD3+CD56+NKG2C- and CD3+CD56-NKG2C+ T cells that supplied the TCR beta repertoires. The sequencing cohort of eight donors included seven HCMV-seropositive individuals and one seronegative individual.

Germline V gene data show CDR1 as SGHVS and CDR2 as FNYEAQ. The CDR3 runs 18 residues. Reanalyzing the 5' RACE reads, TCRdb keeps one entry per CDR3 protein, without DNA. The table gives 400,000 to 450,000 distinct CDR3 sequences; the top ten clones make up 6% to 9.5% of it. This receptor was identified in a woman between 18 and 75 years old in good health. This chain joins TRBV7-6 and TRBJ1-6; TCRdb calls TRBD1, which cannot be checked without DNA. The sample taken for sequencing was blood T cells: a sorted CD56 or NKG2C T cell subset, CD4+ or CD8+ T cells, or bulk PBMC T cells (not recorded which). CDR3 sequence reads: CASSERGRSSSYNSPLHF. Supplemented by reference TRBV7-6 and TRBJ1-6, the full variable domain reads GAGVSQSPRYKVTKRGQDVALRCDPISGHVSLYWYRQALGQGPEFLTYFNYEAQQDKSGLPNDRFSAERPEGSISTLTIQRTEQRDSAMYRCASSERGRSSSYNSPLHFGNGTRLTVT.